The clone carrying this T cell receptor (beta chain) was observed at least ten times. Its antigen is as yet unknown. TCRdb passed the RT-PCR reads through MiXCR, listing each CDR3 protein once. The sample yields under 850,000 distinct CDR3 sequences, approximately 17% seen once. The sample belongs to a study of response to subunit inactivated influenza vaccine. Study observations and caveats: Only a handful of new T cells, the authors suggested, are recruited with each seasonal influenza vaccination.

V was clipped by 0 bases and J by 4 bases; unmatched bases: 1. The CDR3 sequence is 14 residues long. Germline V gene sequence: CDR1 SGHRS, CDR2 YFSETQ. The V call is TRBV5-1, the J call TRBJ2-3; 8 bases align to TRBD2. The sequence derives from a man aged 50 or older who received an inactivated influenza vaccine. Sequencing used PBMCs from blood, obtained less than 6 days after vaccination. CDR3 region: CASSLAGGADTQYF. The CDR3 DNA reads TGCGCCAGCAGCTTGGCGGGAGGGGCAGATACGCAGTATTTT.